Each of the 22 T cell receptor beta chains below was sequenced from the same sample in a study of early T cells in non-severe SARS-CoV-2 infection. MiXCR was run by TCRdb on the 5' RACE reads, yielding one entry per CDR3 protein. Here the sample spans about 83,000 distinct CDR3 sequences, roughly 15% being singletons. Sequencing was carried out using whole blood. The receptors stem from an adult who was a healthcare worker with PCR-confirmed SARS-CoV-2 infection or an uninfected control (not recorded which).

The CDR3 region is CATSHPPETQYF. For the CDR3, the DNA is TGTGCCACCAGCCATCCGCCCGAGACCCAGTACTTC. The rearrangement uses TRBV15 and TRBJ2-5; D not certain. The V end was cut by 5 bases, the J end by 5 bases, with 9 bases between. The CDR3 spans 12 residues. Germline V CDR1 and CDR2: LNHNV, YYDKDF (reference sequence).

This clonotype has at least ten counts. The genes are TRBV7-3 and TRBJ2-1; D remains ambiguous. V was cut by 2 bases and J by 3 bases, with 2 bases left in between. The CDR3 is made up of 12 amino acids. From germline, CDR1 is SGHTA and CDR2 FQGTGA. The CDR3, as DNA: TGTGCCAGCAGCTTAGACTACAATGAGCAGTTCTTC. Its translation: CASSLDYNEQFF.

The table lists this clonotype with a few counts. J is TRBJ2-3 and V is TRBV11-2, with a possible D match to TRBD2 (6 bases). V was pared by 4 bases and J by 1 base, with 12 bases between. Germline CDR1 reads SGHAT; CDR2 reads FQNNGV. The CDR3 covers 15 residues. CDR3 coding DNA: TGTGCCAGCAGCTGGTCAGCGGGCCGCACAGATACGCAGTATTTT. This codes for CASSWSAGRTDTQYF.

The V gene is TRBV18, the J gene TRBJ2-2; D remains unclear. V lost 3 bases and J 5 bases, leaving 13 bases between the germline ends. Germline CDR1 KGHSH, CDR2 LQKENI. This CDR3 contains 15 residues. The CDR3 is CASSPPGLYTGELFF. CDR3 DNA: TGTGCCAGCTCACCGCCGGGCCTCTATACCGGGGAGCTGTTTTTT. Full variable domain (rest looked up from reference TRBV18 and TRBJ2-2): NAGVMQNPRHLVRRRGQEARLRCSPMKGHSHVYWYRQLPEEGLKFMVYLQKENIIDESGMPKERFSAEFPKEGPSILRIQQVVRGDSAAYFCASSPPGLYTGELFFGEGSRLTVL.

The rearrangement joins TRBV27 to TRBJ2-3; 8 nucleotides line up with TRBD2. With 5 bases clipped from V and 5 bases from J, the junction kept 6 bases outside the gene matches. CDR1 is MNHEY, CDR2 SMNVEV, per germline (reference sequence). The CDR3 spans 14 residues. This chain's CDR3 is CASSPLAELDTQYF. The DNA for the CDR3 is TGTGCCAGCAGTCCACTAGCGGAGTTAGATACGCAGTATTTT.

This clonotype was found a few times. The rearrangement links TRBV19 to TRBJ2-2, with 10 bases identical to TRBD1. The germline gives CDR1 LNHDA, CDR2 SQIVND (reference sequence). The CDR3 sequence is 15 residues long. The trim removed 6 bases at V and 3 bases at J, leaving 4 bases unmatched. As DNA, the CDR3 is TGTGCCAGTAGCGACAGGGGGCGAGACACCGGGGAGCTGTTTTTT. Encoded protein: CASSDRGRDTGELFF.

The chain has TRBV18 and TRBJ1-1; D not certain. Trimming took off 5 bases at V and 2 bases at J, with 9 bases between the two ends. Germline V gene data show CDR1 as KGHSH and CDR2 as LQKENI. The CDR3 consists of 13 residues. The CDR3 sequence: CASSSNKNTEAFF. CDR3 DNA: TGTGCCAGCTCATCGAATAAAAACACTGAAGCTTTCTTT.

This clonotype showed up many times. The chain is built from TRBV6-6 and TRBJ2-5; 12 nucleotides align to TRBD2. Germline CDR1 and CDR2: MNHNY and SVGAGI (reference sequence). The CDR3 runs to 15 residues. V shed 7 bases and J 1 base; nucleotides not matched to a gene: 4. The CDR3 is CASKQLAGGQETQYF. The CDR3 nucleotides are TGTGCCAGCAAACAACTAGCGGGGGGCCAAGAGACCCAGTACTTC.

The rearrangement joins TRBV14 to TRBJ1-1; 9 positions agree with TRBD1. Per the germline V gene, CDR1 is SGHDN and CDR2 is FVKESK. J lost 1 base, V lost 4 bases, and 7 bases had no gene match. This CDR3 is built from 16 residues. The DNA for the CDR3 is TGTGCCAGCAGCCCCCGACAGGGGGGTAGGAACACTGAAGCTTTCTTT. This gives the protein CASSPRQGGRNTEAFF.

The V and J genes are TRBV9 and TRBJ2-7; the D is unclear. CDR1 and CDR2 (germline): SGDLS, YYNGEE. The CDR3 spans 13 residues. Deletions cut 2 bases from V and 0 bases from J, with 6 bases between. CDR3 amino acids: CASSVGPSYEQYF. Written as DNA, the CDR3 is TGTGCCAGCAGCGTCGGACCCTCCTACGAGCAGTACTTC.

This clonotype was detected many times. CDR3 protein: CASSYTGQGAYEQYF. Here the CDR3 DNA reads TGTGCCAGCAGTTACACTGGACAGGGGGCCTACGAGCAGTACTTC. The genes are TRBV6-5 and TRBJ2-7; 10 nucleotides align to TRBD1. CDR3 size: 15 residues. Germline V gene sequence: CDR1 MNHEY, CDR2 SVGAGI. Losses at the gene ends were 2 bases for V and 2 bases for J; bases not matched to a gene: 3.

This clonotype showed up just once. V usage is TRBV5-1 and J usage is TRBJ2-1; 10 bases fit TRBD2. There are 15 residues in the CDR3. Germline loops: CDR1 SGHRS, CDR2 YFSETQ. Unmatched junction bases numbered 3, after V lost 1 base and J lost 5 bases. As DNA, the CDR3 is TGCGCCAGCAGCTTGTTGAGCGGGGGGGACAATGAGCAGTTCTTC. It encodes CASSLLSGGDNEQFF.

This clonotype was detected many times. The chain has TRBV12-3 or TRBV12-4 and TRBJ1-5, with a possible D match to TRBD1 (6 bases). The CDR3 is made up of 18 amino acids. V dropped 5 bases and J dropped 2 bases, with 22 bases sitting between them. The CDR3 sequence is CASSTPAGANKGNQPQHF. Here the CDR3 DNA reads TGTGCCAGCAGTACCCCGGCGGGGGCGAATAAGGGCAATCAGCCCCAGCATTTT.

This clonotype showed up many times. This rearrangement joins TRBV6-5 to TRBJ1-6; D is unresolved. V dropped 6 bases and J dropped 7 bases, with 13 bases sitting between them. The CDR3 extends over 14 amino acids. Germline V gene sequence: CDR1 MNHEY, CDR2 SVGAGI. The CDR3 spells CASRKGQRNSPLHF. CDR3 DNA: TGTGCCAGCAGAAAAGGCCAGAGGAATTCACCCCTCCACTTT.

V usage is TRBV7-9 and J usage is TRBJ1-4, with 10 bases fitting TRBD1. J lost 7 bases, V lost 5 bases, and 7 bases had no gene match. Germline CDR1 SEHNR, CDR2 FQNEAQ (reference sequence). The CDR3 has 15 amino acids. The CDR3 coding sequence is TGTGCCAGCAGCGCAGGAGGGACAGGGGTTGAAAAACTGTTTTTT. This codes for CASSAGGTGVEKLFF.

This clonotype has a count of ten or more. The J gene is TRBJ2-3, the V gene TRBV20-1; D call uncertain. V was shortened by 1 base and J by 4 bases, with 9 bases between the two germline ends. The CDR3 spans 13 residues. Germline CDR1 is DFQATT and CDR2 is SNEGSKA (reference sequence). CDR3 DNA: TGCAGTGCTAGAGTTGCCGGATCAGATACGCAGTATTTT. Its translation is CSARVAGSDTQYF.

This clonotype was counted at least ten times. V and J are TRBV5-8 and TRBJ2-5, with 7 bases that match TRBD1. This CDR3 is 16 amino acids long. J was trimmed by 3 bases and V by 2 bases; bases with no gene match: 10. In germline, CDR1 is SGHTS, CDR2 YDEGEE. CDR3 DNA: TGTGCCAGCAGCTTTGGGCAGGGGGACGTTGAAGAGACCCAGTACTTC. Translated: CASSFGQGDVEETQYF.

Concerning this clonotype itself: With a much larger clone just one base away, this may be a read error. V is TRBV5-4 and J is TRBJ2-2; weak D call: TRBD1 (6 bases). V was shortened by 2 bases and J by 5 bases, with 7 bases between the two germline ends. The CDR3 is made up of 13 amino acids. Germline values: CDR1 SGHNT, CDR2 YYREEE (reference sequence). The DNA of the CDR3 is TGTGCCAGCAGCTTACAGGGAACCGGGGAGCTGTTTTTT. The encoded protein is CASSLQGTGELFF.

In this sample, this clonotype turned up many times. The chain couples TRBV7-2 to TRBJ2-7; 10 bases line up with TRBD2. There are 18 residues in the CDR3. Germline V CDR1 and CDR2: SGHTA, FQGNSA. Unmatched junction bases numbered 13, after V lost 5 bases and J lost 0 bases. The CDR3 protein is CASSPGPSTSGASYEQYF. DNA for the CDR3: TGTGCCAGCAGCCCCGGACCCAGCACTAGCGGGGCCTCCTACGAGCAGTACTTC.

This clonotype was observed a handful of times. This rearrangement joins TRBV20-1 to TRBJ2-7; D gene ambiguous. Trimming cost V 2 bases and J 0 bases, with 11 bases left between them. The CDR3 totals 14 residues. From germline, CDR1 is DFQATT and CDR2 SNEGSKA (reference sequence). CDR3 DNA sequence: TGCAGTGCTAGAAGGCAGTCGAGCTCCTACGAGCAGTACTTC. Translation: CSARRQSSSYEQYF.

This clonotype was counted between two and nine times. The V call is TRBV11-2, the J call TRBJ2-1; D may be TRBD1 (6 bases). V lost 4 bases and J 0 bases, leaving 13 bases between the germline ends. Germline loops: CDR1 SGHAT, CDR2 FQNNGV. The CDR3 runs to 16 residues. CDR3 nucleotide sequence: TGTGCCAGCAGCTCCTTAAGGGGGTCCTCCTACAATGAGCAGTTCTTC. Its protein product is CASSSLRGSSYNEQFF.

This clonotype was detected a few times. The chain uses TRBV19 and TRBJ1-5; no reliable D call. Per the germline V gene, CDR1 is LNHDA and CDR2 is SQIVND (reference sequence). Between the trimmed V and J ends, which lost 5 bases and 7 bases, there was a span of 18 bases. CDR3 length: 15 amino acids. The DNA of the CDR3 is TGTGCCAGTAGTGGAAGTGAGGCCTTAGGCCAGCCCCAGCATTTT. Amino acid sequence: CASSGSEALGQPQHF.